This entry concerns a single T cell receptor beta chain. Its antigen is not known. The DNA input per sorted-subset replicate PCR was 200 ng, corresponding to some 33,000 T cell genomes. Per the authors' pipeline: ImmunoSEQ output lacked quality scores and full-length reads, limiting matched filtering. Produced via immunoSEQ multiplex PCR; TCRdb's table is partial and in-frame only. The V and J calls and clone size are taken from that table; D and trimming were inferred from the DNA. The sample holds over 2 million clones, just under 95% seen once. Naive CD8 cells, CD45RO-negative and positively selected for CCR7, excluded terminally differentiated effector memory CD45RA+ cells. Nashville, Tennessee was home to all donors, each a Caucasian adult. Trimming removed 0 bases from V and 4 bases from J, with 18 bases in between. Germline-derived CDR1 and CDR2 are LGHNA and YNFKEQ. The CDR3 is 17 residues long.

The entry originates in a study of shared clonotypes between healthy human individuals. Regarding the study as a whole: The study found lower generation probabilities in non-shared clonotypes than in those shared by all four donors.

The sample was naive CD8+ T cells sorted from blood. The source is a man between 18 and 35 years old in good health. The rearrangement joins TRBV4-2 to TRBJ2-5, with D unclear. CDR3 coding DNA: TGTGCCAGCAGCCAAGATCGGCCCCACTCAGAAGGAGAGACCCAGTACTTC. It codes for CASSQDRPHSEGETQYF.